A single sample gave rise to the 28 T cell receptor beta chains below, sequenced in a study of cytomegalovirus exposure and HLA in healthy donors. PCR employed 60 Vbeta and 13 Jbeta primers. Sequencing used immunoSEQ multiplex PCR; TCRdb keeps in-frame clones, though not all of them. Counted here are under 300,000 clones, around 81% occurring once; the ten biggest clones make up about 8%. Sequences were obtained from PBMCs. The receptor set was obtained from a woman aged 55-69 years in good health and CMV-seropositive.

The rearrangement links TRBV19 to TRBJ2-2; the D gene is possibly TRBD1 (5 bases). The V end was cut by 5 bases, the J end by 4 bases, with 14 bases between. Germline CDR1 LNHDA, CDR2 SQIVND (reference sequence). There are 15 residues in the CDR3. The CDR3: CASSSPGHRTGELFF. The CDR3 DNA sequence: TGTGCCAGTAGTTCTCCAGGGCATCGCACCGGGGAGCTGTTTTTT. Filled out from reference TRBV19 and TRBJ2-2, the complete variable domain reads DGGITQSPKYLFRKEGQNVTLSCEQNLNHDAMYWYRQDPGQGLRLIYYSQIVNDFQKGDIAEGYSVSREKKESFPLTVTSAQKNPTAFYLCASSSPGHRTGELFFGEGSRLTVL.

The V call is TRBV5-1, the J call TRBJ2-5; D uncertain. The J call may not be correct, given that the DNA end is closer to TRBJ2-7. This CDR3 is built from 12 residues. Germline loops: CDR1 SGHRS, CDR2 YFSETQ. In DNA form, the CDR3 reads TGCGCCAGCAGCTTGGGGTTCAACGAGCAGTACTTC. This translates into CASSLGFNEQYF.

The chain employs TRBV4-1 and TRBJ1-1; TRBD1 matches at 8 bases. Germline CDR1 reads MGHRA; CDR2 reads YSYEKL. With V trimmed by 4 bases and J by 1 base, 8 bases remained unmatched. This CDR3 has 16 amino acids. In nucleotides, the CDR3 is TGCGCCAGCAGCCGAGGACAGGGAGGATCGAACACTGAAGCTTTCTTT. It specifies CASSRGQGGSNTEAFF.

The chain links TRBV10-2 to TRBJ2-5; 7 bases are shared with TRBD1. V lost 2 bases and J lost 5; bases outside the gene matches: 2. Germline V gene data show CDR1 as WSHSY and CDR2 as SAAADI. The CDR3 extends over 13 amino acids. CDR3 sequence reads: CASSETGVETQYF. The CDR3 DNA reads as TGCGCCAGCAGTGAGACAGGGGTGGAGACCCAGTACTTC.

The genes are TRBV7-6 and TRBJ2-6; no definite D call. The V end lost 2 bases, the J end lost 4 bases, and 12 bases lay between the germline ends. The germline V gene has CDR1 SGHVS and CDR2 FNYEAQ. The CDR3 has 16 residues. DNA of the CDR3: TGTGCCAGCAGCTTAAATTCGGCGGCCGGGGCCAACGTCCTGACTTTC. The encoded protein is CASSLNSAAGANVLTF. The full variable domain, rest sourced from reference TRBV7-6 and TRBJ2-6, is GAGVSQSPRYKVTKRGQDVALRCDPISGHVSLYWYRQALGQGPEFLTYFNYEAQQDKSGLPNDRFSAERPEGSISTLTIQRTEQRDSAMYRCASSLNSAAGANVLTFGAGSRLTVL.

Concerning this clone: This same CDR3 is encoded by further DNA sequences in the sample. The gene calls are TRBV12-5 and TRBJ2-5; 9 positions agree with TRBD2. The end of the DNA aligns better with TRBJ2-7, so the J call may be wrong. In germline, CDR1 is LGHNT, CDR2 FRNRAP. CDR3 length: 13 amino acids. The CDR3 nucleotides are TGTGCTAGTGGTTCTAGCGGGACCTACGAGCAGTACTTC. Its protein product is CASGSSGTYEQYF.

The V call is TRBV19, the J call TRBJ2-3, with TRBD1 matching 7 bases. CDR3 length equals 15 residues. V shed 3 bases and J 1 base; nucleotides not matched to a gene: 4. The germline gives CDR1 LNHDA, CDR2 SQIVND (reference sequence). CDR3 nucleotides: TGTGCCAGTAGTATCAGGGACAGTGGCACAGATACGCAGTATTTT. Its protein is CASSIRDSGTDTQYF.

V and J are TRBV5-1 and TRBJ2-7; 11 bases fit TRBD1. The ends lost 2 bases at V and 5 bases at J; junction bases unmatched: 9. In germline, CDR1 is SGHRS, CDR2 YFSETQ. The CDR3 runs to 16 residues. CDR3 region: CASSLGTGGLLNEQYF. For the CDR3, the DNA is TGCGCCAGCAGCTTAGGGACAGGGGGTCTCTTGAACGAGCAGTACTTC.

This chain uses TRBV19 with TRBJ1-5; weak D call: TRBD1 (5 bases). The V end lost 0 bases, the J end lost 3 bases, and 9 bases lay between the germline ends. CDR3 length: 15 amino acids. The V gene's germline CDR1 is LNHDA and CDR2 SQIVND (reference sequence). CDR3 nucleotides: TGTGCCAGTAGTATAGATCAGGGTTCCAATCAGCCCCAGCATTTT. Translating gives CASSIDQGSNQPQHF.

The genes are TRBV18 and TRBJ1-2; D is undetermined. Trimming cost V 3 bases and J 6 bases, with 11 bases left between them. CDR1 is KGHSH, CDR2 LQKENI, per germline. The CDR3 is 13 amino acids. CDR3 in amino acids: CASSPTREDGYTF. The CDR3 DNA reads TGTGCCAGCTCACCCACCCGGGAGGATGGCTACACCTTC. Filled out from reference TRBV18 and TRBJ1-2, the complete variable domain reads NAGVMQNPRHLVRRRGQEARLRCSPMKGHSHVYWYRQLPEEGLKFMVYLQKENIIDESGMPKERFSAEFPKEGPSILRIQQVVRGDSAAYFCASSPTREDGYTFGSGTRLTVV.

Remarks on this clone: The same CDR3 is also encoded by other DNA sequences in this sample. The chain has TRBV7-9 and TRBJ2-5; TRBD2 aligns across 9 bases. CDR1 and CDR2 from the germline V gene are SEHNR and FQNEAQ (reference sequence). The junction had 1 base not matched to a gene; V was cut back by 3 bases and J by 5 bases. This CDR3 has 13 residues. Here the CDR3 DNA reads TGTGCCAGCAGCTTGGCGGGAGGGGAGACCCAGTACTTC. It encodes CASSLAGGETQYF.

The CDR3 spells CASSVLVRSTDTQYF. CDR3 sequence (DNA): TGTGCCAGCAGCGTATTGGTCAGGAGCACAGATACGCAGTATTTT. The chain is built from TRBV9 and TRBJ2-3; D is undetermined. Deletions cut 1 base from V and 0 bases from J, with 9 bases between. The CDR3 is 15 amino acids. CDR1 is SGDLS, CDR2 YYNGEE, per germline. The full variable domain, completed using reference TRBV9 and TRBJ2-3, is DSGVTQTPKHLITATGQRVTLRCSPRSGDLSVYWYQQSLDQGLQFLIQYYNGEERAKGNILERFSAQQFPDLHSELNLSSLELGDSALYFCASSVLVRSTDTQYFGPGTRLTVL.

This chain joins TRBV4-2 and TRBJ1-1; TRBD1 is a possible D gene (5 bases). Germline V gives CDR1 LGHNA, CDR2 YNFKEQ. With 4 bases removed from V and 5 bases from J, the gap between germline ends came to 17 bases. The CDR3 totals 15 residues. This CDR3 reads CASSPGGMSLTEAFF. The CDR3 bases are TGTGCCAGCAGCCCCGGGGGGATGAGTTTGACTGAAGCTTTCTTT.

This clone appeared a single time. This chain connects TRBV5-1 to TRBJ1-1; 7 bases are shared with TRBD1. V lost 4 bases to trimming and J lost 1 base; unmatched junction nucleotides: 13. CDR1 is SGHRS and CDR2 is YFSETQ in the germline V gene. The length of the CDR3 is 17 residues. CDR3 nucleotide sequence: TGCGCCAGCAGCCAAGAGGGGGCCCTCTTTGCGAACACTGAAGCTTTCTTT. It encodes CASSQEGALFANTEAFF. Full variable domain (rest looked up from reference TRBV5-1 and TRBJ1-1): KAGVTQTPRYLIKTRGQQVTLSCSPISGHRSVSWYQQTPGQGLQFLFEYFSETQRNKGNFPGRFSGRQFSNSRSEMNVSTLELGDSALYLCASSQEGALFANTEAFFGQGTRLTVV.

This chain connects TRBV2 to TRBJ1-3, with 11 bases aligning to TRBD1. Germline lookup yields CDR1 SNHLY and CDR2 FYNNEI. This CDR3 has 13 residues. The J segment lost 7 bases and the V segment lost 7 bases, leaving 3 bases of the junction unmatched. CDR3 region: CASTRDRGNTIYF. The DNA for the CDR3 is TGTGCCAGCACCAGGGACAGGGGGAACACCATATATTTT.

The genes are TRBV10-3 and TRBJ2-7; 11 positions match TRBD2. The V gene end was trimmed by 0 bases and the J gene end by 3 bases; junction bases not matched to a gene: 4. The CDR3 extends over 16 amino acids. CDR1 and CDR2 (germline): ENHRY, SYGVKD. The CDR3 sequence: CAISESRLAGIYEQYF. CDR3 nucleotide sequence: TGTGCCATCAGTGAGTCCAGACTAGCGGGAATCTACGAGCAGTACTTC.

The V call is TRBV2, the J call TRBJ2-3; D is perhaps TRBD2 (7 bases). The V end lost 2 bases, the J end lost 2 bases, and 14 bases lay between the germline ends. Germline V gives CDR1 SNHLY, CDR2 FYNNEI. CDR3 length: 16 residues. The CDR3 DNA sequence: TGTGCCAGCAGTGAAAACGGGGGGCGAGTCACAGATACGCAGTATTTT. Translated: CASSENGGRVTDTQYF.

The chain carries TRBV9 and TRBJ1-1; TRBD1 is a possible D gene (5 bases). The CDR3 is 13 amino acids. CDR1 is SGDLS, CDR2 YYNGEE, per germline. The V end lost 4 bases, the J end lost 10 bases, and 17 bases lay between the germline ends. In nucleotides, the CDR3 is TGTGCCAGCAGCCCGGGGGGTGTAAATCGAGCTTTCTTT. Amino acid sequence: CASSPGGVNRAFF.

The gene calls are TRBV28 and TRBJ1-5; a possible D gene is TRBD1 (5 bases). Germline CDR1 and CDR2: MDHEN and SYDVKM. CDR3 length: 17 amino acids. The V and J ends lost 3 bases and 5 bases respectively, with 20 bases between them. The CDR3 spells CASSLAGGAKVHQPQHF. The CDR3 coding sequence is TGTGCCAGCAGTTTGGCGGGAGGGGCCAAGGTCCATCAGCCCCAGCATTTT.

Here the CDR3 reads CASSQDGWGGTEAFF. The CDR3 nucleotides are TGCGCCAGCAGCCAAGATGGGTGGGGAGGGACTGAAGCTTTCTTT. The chain employs TRBV4-1 and TRBJ1-1; D unresolved. CDR3 length equals 15 residues. The germline V gene encodes CDR1 MGHRA and CDR2 YSYEKL. Trimming left V 0 bases short and J 5 bases short, with 13 bases between.

The chain has TRBV6-5 and TRBJ2-7; TRBD1 might be the D (5 bases). V was shortened by 6 bases and J by 0 bases, with 15 bases between the two germline ends. CDR3 length: 15 residues. CDR1 and CDR2 from the germline V gene are MNHEY and SVGAGI. DNA for the CDR3: TGTGCCAGCAGCCCACCCGACGGACACTCCTACGAGCAGTACTTC. Amino acids: CASSPPDGHSYEQYF.

The chain has TRBV9 and TRBJ2-1, with 7 bases identical to TRBD1. Germline V gene lookup returns CDR1 SGDLS and CDR2 YYNGEE. The CDR3 spans 15 residues. V lost 3 bases to trimming and J lost 5 bases; unmatched junction nucleotides: 8. Here the CDR3 reads CASSAGQTKDNEQFF. The CDR3 nucleotides are TGTGCCAGCAGCGCGGGACAGACGAAGGACAATGAGCAGTTCTTC.

This clone was seen a few times. The junction departs from the called germline gene at one end, perhaps through a read error. This chain uses TRBV7-9 with TRBJ2-7; 7 bases fit TRBD2. The CDR3 covers 15 residues. CDR1 is SEHNR and CDR2 is FQNEAQ in the germline V gene (reference sequence). CDR3 region: CASSLAHRGAYEQYF. As DNA, the CDR3 is TGTGCCAGCAGCCTAGCCCATCGGGGGGCCTACGAGCAGTACTTC.

V usage is TRBV5-1 and J usage is TRBJ2-3; tentatively, D is TRBD2 (6 bases). Germline CDR1 is SGHRS and CDR2 is YFSETQ. The V and J ends lost 3 bases and 3 bases respectively, with 14 bases between them. This CDR3 region has 15 residues. CDR3 sequence: CASSSEGRVTDTQYF. In DNA form, the CDR3 reads TGCGCCAGCAGCTCGGAGGGACGGGTTACAGATACGCAGTATTTT.

CDR3 DNA sequence: TGTGCCGCAACCGGGGTCGTACCCTCTGGAAACACCATATATTTT. Residues: CAATGVVPSGNTIYF. This sequence joins TRBV21-1 and TRBJ1-3. TRBV21-1 has pseudogene status. The CDR3 has 15 residues.

The rearrangement links TRBV11-2 to TRBJ1-1, with a tentative D call TRBD1 (5 bases). Deletions cut 1 base from V and 1 base from J, with 7 bases between. The CDR3 runs to 14 residues. Germline CDR1 SGHAT, CDR2 FQNNGV. Written as DNA, the CDR3 is TGTGCCAGCAGCTTAGGGGGCAGGAACACTGAAGCTTTCTTT. This encodes CASSLGGRNTEAFF.

This rearrangement joins TRBV7-9 to TRBJ2-7; 10 bases agree with TRBD2. The CDR3 extends over 16 amino acids. Losses at the gene ends were 5 bases for V and 4 bases for J; bases not matched to a gene: 11. Germline loops: CDR1 SEHNR, CDR2 FQNEAQ (reference sequence). CDR3 amino acids: CASSDPSGSLLYEQYF. The CDR3 DNA follows: TGTGCCAGCAGCGATCCTAGCGGGAGCCTCCTTTACGAGCAGTACTTC.

This chain joins TRBV9 and TRBJ2-3; a weak D match, TRBD2 (7 bases). The germline V and J ends were trimmed by 0 bases and 4 bases, with 15 bases remaining between them. CDR3 length: 16 residues. Germline values: CDR1 SGDLS, CDR2 YYNGEE. Here the CDR3 reads CASSVAGLGGADTQYF. The CDR3 DNA is TGTGCCAGCAGCGTAGCTGGACTAGGGGGGGCAGATACGCAGTATTTT.